These 19 T cell receptor beta chains originate from one sample sequenced in a study of T cell repertoires in cytomegalovirus infection. TCRdb re-called the reads through MiXCR, storing one row per CDR3 protein. The repertoire holds some 900,000 distinct CDR3 sequences, with approximately 32% as singletons. These receptors have no identified antigens. The sequencing here drew on cultured CD8+ T cells from PBMCs, taken from culture after CMV antigen stimulation. Receptors were obtained from a human donor in good health (CMV status not recorded). Some clones in this sample may be carry-over from other donors' samples.

The chain's CDR3 is CAISERGAVGYNEQFF. CDR3 DNA sequence: TGTGCCATCAGTGAAAGGGGGGCGGTTGGATACAATGAGCAGTTCTTC. The chain links TRBV10-3 to TRBJ2-1; possibly TRBD1 or TRBD2 for D (6 bases each). The germline V and J ends were trimmed by 3 bases and 4 bases, with 16 bases remaining between them. This CDR3 comprises 16 residues. CDR1 is ENHRY, CDR2 SYGVKD, per germline.

The rearrangement joins TRBV19 to TRBJ2-1; TRBD2 matches 9 bases. The CDR3 contains 15 residues. Trimming took 6 bases from V and 3 from J; bases not matched to a gene: 6. Germline loops: CDR1 LNHDA, CDR2 SQIVND (reference sequence). This CDR3 is CASSQSGGYYNEQFF. The CDR3 DNA reads as TGTGCCAGTAGCCAAAGCGGGGGGTACTACAATGAGCAGTTCTTC.

This clonotype was seen a few times. The chain uses TRBV12-3 or TRBV12-4 and TRBJ2-1; D is uncertain. Trimming took 2 bases from V and 1 from J, leaving 9 bases between them. The CDR3 runs 15 residues. CDR3 DNA sequence: TGTGCCAGCAGTTTACGTACACAGTCCTACAATGAGCAGTTCTTC. Residues: CASSLRTQSYNEQFF.

This chain uses TRBV24-1 with TRBJ1-2; TRBD1 agrees at 10 bases. CDR3 length: 19 residues. CDR1 and CDR2 (germline): KGHDR, SFDVKD. Trimming removed 3 bases from V and 2 bases from J; junction bases left unmatched: 14. The CDR3 DNA reads as TGTGCCACCAGTGATCGCGGTCCCGGGACAGGGGCCAACAACTATGGCTACACCTTC. Translating gives CATSDRGPGTGANNYGYTF.

The CDR3 DNA reads TGTGCCAGCAGTGTTCGTAGACAGGGGACAGATACGCAGTATTTT. It translates to CASSVRRQGTDTQYF. The chain joins TRBV6-1 to TRBJ2-3; 8 nucleotides line up with TRBD1. The germline V gene encodes CDR1 MNHNS and CDR2 SASEGT. Trimming took 4 bases from V and 3 from J; bases not matched to a gene: 6. The CDR3 length is 15 residues.

A few counts support this clonotype. The chain combines TRBV6-8 with TRBJ1-2; D may be TRBD1 (6 bases). V was trimmed by 0 bases and J by 1 base, leaving 12 bases between them. The CDR3 totals 16 residues. The germline V gene has CDR1 MNHGY and CDR2 SAAAGT. The CDR3 DNA is TGTGCCAGCAGTTACTCCGGGGGGCGTATTAACTATGGCTACACCTTC. Protein product: CASSYSGGRINYGYTF.

This clonotype was observed many times. The rearrangement joins TRBV7-8 to TRBJ2-7, with D unresolved. V lost 6 bases to trimming and J lost 5 bases, with 11 bases between them. The germline V gene has CDR1 SGHVS and CDR2 FQNEAQ. The CDR3 covers 12 residues. The CDR3 loop is CASSSERNEQYV. The CDR3 region has the DNA TGTGCCAGCAGTTCCGAGAGGAACGAGCAGTACGTC.

The CDR3 is CSARSRTSSYEQYF. Here the CDR3 DNA reads TGCAGTGCTAGGAGTAGGACCAGCTCCTACGAGCAGTACTTC. The chain recombines TRBV20-1 with TRBJ2-7; no clear D. The V and J ends lost 3 bases and 0 bases respectively, with 12 bases between them. Germline V gene data show CDR1 as DFQATT and CDR2 as SNEGSKA (reference sequence). The CDR3 is made up of 14 amino acids.

This chain uses TRBV5-4 with TRBJ2-1; D ambiguous. V lost 4 bases to trimming and J lost 4 bases, with 12 bases between them. The CDR3 length is 14 residues. The germline V gene encodes CDR1 SGHNT and CDR2 YYREEE (reference sequence). The CDR3 loop reads CASSNQGRYNEQFF. For the CDR3, the DNA is TGTGCCAGCAGCAACCAAGGACGTTACAATGAGCAGTTCTTC.

A word on this clonotype: One base away lies a much larger clone, so this may be a sequencing read error. This rearrangement joins TRBV7-2 to TRBJ1-1; D not resolved. Looked up from germline, CDR1 is SGHTA and CDR2 is FQGNSA. The length of the CDR3 is 16 residues. CDR3 sequence: CVSSLGPAGLNTEAFF. The CDR3, as DNA: TGTGTCAGCAGCTTAGGGCCGGCAGGTCTGAACACTGAAGCTTTCTTT.

This clonotype was found many times. The J gene is TRBJ2-5, the V gene TRBV7-9, with no clear D. The CDR3 is 12 residues long. From germline, CDR1 is SEHNR and CDR2 FQNEAQ (reference sequence). The germline V and J ends were trimmed by 1 base and 5 bases, with 5 bases remaining between them. The CDR3 coding sequence is TGTGCCAGCAGCTTAGGAGCGGAGACCCAGTACTTC. This codes for CASSLGAETQYF.

The V gene is TRBV7-9, the J gene TRBJ2-3; 7 bases match TRBD2. CDR3 length: 15 amino acids. J was trimmed by 4 bases and V by 5 bases; bases with no gene match: 9. Germline-derived CDR1 and CDR2 are SEHNR and FQNEAQ (reference sequence). The CDR3 region has the DNA TGTGCCAGCAGCCACGGGCCCCGGGGGGCAGATACGCAGTATTTT. Translating gives CASSHGPRGADTQYF.

The table lists this clonotype with many counts. J is TRBJ2-1 and V is TRBV7-6, with 7 bases aligning to TRBD1. V was clipped by 5 bases and J by 0 bases; unmatched bases: 13. The CDR3 contains 18 residues. Per the germline V gene, CDR1 is SGHVS and CDR2 is FNYEAQ. The CDR3 protein is CASSAIYRGPSSYNEQFF. CDR3 DNA sequence: TGTGCCAGCAGCGCGATATACAGGGGCCCTAGCTCCTACAATGAGCAGTTCTTC.

V and J are TRBV10-2 and TRBJ2-7, with 7 bases that match TRBD1. CDR3 length: 13 residues. With V trimmed by 7 bases and J by 3 bases, 6 bases remained unmatched. CDR1 is WSHSY, CDR2 SAAADI, per germline. Here the CDR3 DNA reads TGCGCCAGCACGGGACAGTTAGGCTACGAGCAGTACTTC. This encodes CASTGQLGYEQYF.

This chain links TRBV4-1 with TRBJ2-7, with D possibly being TRBD2 (6 bases). V was clipped by 0 bases and J by 4 bases, with 10 bases between them. Germline V lookup: CDR1 MGHRA, CDR2 YSYEKL. The CDR3 sequence is 14 residues long. The CDR3 coding sequence is TGCGCCAGCAGCCAAGAAGGGGACTCATACGAGCAGTACGTC. It encodes CASSQEGDSYEQYV.

J is TRBJ1-5 and V is TRBV10-3; 8 bases are shared with TRBD1. Germline lookup yields CDR1 ENHRY and CDR2 SYGVKD. The V gene end was trimmed by 10 bases and the J gene end by 6 bases; junction bases not matched to a gene: 5. CDR3 length equals 12 residues. This CDR3 is CATQGAGQPQHF. In DNA form, the CDR3 reads TGTGCCACCCAGGGGGCAGGTCAGCCCCAGCATTTT.

This clonotype appeared a few times. V gene TRBV19 combines with J gene TRBJ2-3, with 7 bases that match TRBD1. Trimming took 7 bases from V and 3 from J; bases not matched to a gene: 10. The length of the CDR3 is 15 residues. Per germline, CDR1 LNHDA and CDR2 SQIVND (reference sequence). The CDR3, as DNA: TGTGCCAGTAACCGCCCAGACAGGGAGACAGATACGCAGTATTTT. Its translation is CASNRPDRETDTQYF.

This chain connects TRBV6-1 to TRBJ1-6; D is perhaps TRBD1 (6 bases). The CDR3 runs 14 residues. Germline-derived CDR1 and CDR2 are MNHNS and SASEGT. V lost 5 bases and J lost 9, with 14 bases in between. The CDR3 reads CASSPDSGSSPLHF. CDR3 in DNA: TGTGCCAGCAGTCCGGACAGCGGGAGTTCACCCCTCCACTTT.

About this clonotype: This may come from a read error, since a much larger clone is one base off. The V gene is TRBV10-3, the J gene TRBJ1-2, with D hard to call. Per germline, CDR1 ENHRY and CDR2 SYGVKD. The CDR3 is made up of 15 amino acids. In DNA form, the CDR3 reads TGTGCCATCTGTGAAACGGTTACTCTTAACTATGGCTACACCTTC. This sequence encodes CAICETVTLNYGYTF.